This passage covers 4 T cell receptor beta chains from one sample sequenced in a study of T-cell reconstitution after alpha-beta-depleted transplantation in children. Using unique molecular identifiers, the investigators prepared the TCRbeta library. TCRdb reprocessed the PCR reads with MiXCR, giving one entry per CDR3 protein. The sample contains some 600,000 distinct CDR3 sequences, 16% of which appear only once. The sequenced sample was PBMCs from the stem cell graft donor, obtained from the stem cell graft. Receptor source: a human donor who donated a stem cell graft to a child with acute myeloid leukemia.

This clonotype was counted at least ten times. The J gene is TRBJ2-1, the V gene TRBV20-1; 8 bases line up with TRBD2. V shed 0 bases and J 5 bases; nucleotides not matched to a gene: 9. The CDR3 has 16 residues. CDR1 and CDR2 (germline): DFQATT, SNEGSKA (reference sequence). Here the CDR3 DNA reads TGCAGTGCTAGAGATCTTCAACTAGCGGCCAACAATGAGCAGTTCTTC. Translating it yields CSARDLQLAANNEQFF.

This clonotype was recorded at least ten times. The CDR3 DNA follows: TGCGCCAGCAGCCAAGATTCCGGGACAGGGGGCTACGAGCAGTACTTC. Its protein product is CASSQDSGTGGYEQYF. The J gene is TRBJ2-7, the V gene TRBV4-3; the match to TRBD1 covers 11 bases. Germline CDR1 reads LGHNA; CDR2 reads YSLEER. The J segment lost 3 bases and the V segment lost 0 bases, leaving 4 bases of the junction unmatched. This CDR3 is built from 16 residues.

This clonotype was recorded a few times. The chain has TRBV12-3 or TRBV12-4 and TRBJ2-7; 7 bases line up with TRBD2. The CDR3 contains 15 residues. After removal of 6 bases from V and 6 bases from J, the junction contained 14 bases not matched to a gene. The DNA of the CDR3 is TGTGCCAGCAGCTCGGCCCGGGGGGTCCCTTCCGAGCAGTACGTC. It specifies CASSSARGVPSEQYV.

Ten or more counts support this clonotype. The J gene is TRBJ2-7, the V gene TRBV7-2; D is perhaps TRBD2 (5 bases). Germline CDR1 reads SGHTA; CDR2 reads FQGNSA. CDR3 length: 13 amino acids. V was clipped by 0 bases and J by 8 bases, with 11 bases between them. The CDR3 nucleotides read TGTGCCAGCAGCTTAGCGGAGGCTTCCCAGCAGTACTTC. It codes for CASSLAEASQQYF.